These 27 T cell receptor beta chains came from one sample sequenced in a study of T cell responses to AZD1222 COVID-19 vaccine. Here immunoSEQ multiplex PCR was the method, and the copy in TCRdb shows in-frame clones only, minus some. The profile covers approximately 150,000 clones, with about 92% appearing a single time and approximately 3.4% taken by the ten largest. The sample was peripheral blood, taken 28 days after the second AZD1222 dose. All receptors derive from an adult who received the AZD1222 COVID-19 vaccine.

This clone was seen only once. V and J are TRBV24-1 and TRBJ2-2; TRBD1 matches 11 bases. The length of the CDR3 is 17 residues. Losses at the gene ends were 4 bases for V and 3 bases for J; bases not matched to a gene: 6. Germline V lookup: CDR1 KGHDR, CDR2 SFDVKD. CDR3 coding DNA: TGTGCCACCAGTGACTTAGGACAGGGGGCGTACACCGGGGAGCTGTTTTTT. This sequence encodes CATSDLGQGAYTGELFF.

The gene calls are TRBV24-1 and TRBJ1-1; TRBD1 might be the D (5 bases). Germline V lookup: CDR1 KGHDR, CDR2 SFDVKD. Trimming removed 2 bases at V and 6 bases at J, with 12 bases between. The CDR3 is 14 residues long. CDR3 region: CATSDWGNSAEAFF. CDR3 coding DNA: TGTGCCACCAGTGATTGGGGGAATAGCGCTGAAGCTTTCTTT.

The gene calls are TRBV27 and TRBJ2-1; no reliable D call. The germline V and J ends were trimmed by 5 bases and 4 bases, with 9 bases remaining between them. The V gene's germline CDR1 is MNHEY and CDR2 SMNVEV (reference sequence). This CDR3 spans 13 amino acids. The CDR3 DNA sequence: TGTGCCAGCAGTAGTCTAGGTTACAATGAGCAGTTCTTC. Protein product: CASSSLGYNEQFF.

The CDR3 loop is CASRGQLNTEAFF. The DNA of the CDR3 is TGTGCCAGCCGGGGACAGCTGAACACTGAAGCTTTCTTT. The chain carries TRBV19 and TRBJ1-1; TRBD1 matches 7 bases. From germline, CDR1 is LNHDA and CDR2 SQIVND (reference sequence). The CDR3 runs to 13 residues. Trimming removed 9 bases from V and 0 bases from J; junction bases left unmatched: 4. Together with reference TRBV19 and TRBJ1-1, the CDR3 gives the full variable domain: DGGITQSPKYLFRKEGQNVTLSCEQNLNHDAMYWYRQDPGQGLRLIYYSQIVNDFQKGDIAEGYSVSREKKESFPLTVTSAQKNPTAFYLCASRGQLNTEAFFGQGTRLTVV.

The chain has TRBV19 and TRBJ2-7; TRBD1 matches 8 bases. The J segment lost 2 bases and the V segment lost 5 bases, leaving 8 bases of the junction unmatched. This CDR3 comprises 15 residues. Germline assignment: CDR1 LNHDA and CDR2 SQIVND (reference sequence). CDR3 region: CASSVMGTGPYEQYF. Written as DNA, the CDR3 is TGTGCCAGTAGTGTTATGGGGACAGGCCCCTACGAGCAGTACTTC.

This clone was counted once. V and J are TRBV5-1 and TRBJ2-7, with 8 bases fitting TRBD1. V gave up 0 bases and J gave up 4 bases; unmatched junction bases: 3. Germline V gene data show CDR1 as SGHRS and CDR2 as YFSETQ. The CDR3 has 14 amino acids. This CDR3 reads CASSLEQGEYEQYF. In DNA form, the CDR3 reads TGCGCCAGCAGCTTGGAACAGGGGGAGTACGAGCAGTACTTC.

This chain links TRBV6-1 with TRBJ1-3, with D possibly being TRBD1 (6 bases). Germline assignment: CDR1 MNHNS and CDR2 SASEGT. There are 17 residues in the CDR3. V lost 2 bases and J lost 3, with 17 bases in between. CDR3 residues: CASSEYGTGARGNTIYF. The CDR3 nucleotides read TGTGCCAGCAGTGAATACGGCACGGGGGCGCGTGGAAACACCATATATTTT.

This chain joins TRBV5-1 and TRBJ2-7; a weak D match, TRBD1 (5 bases). This CDR3 comprises 14 residues. With 4 bases removed from V and 3 bases from J, the gap between germline ends came to 14 bases. Germline V gene sequence: CDR1 SGHRS, CDR2 YFSETQ. The CDR3: CASSKTAAIYEQYF. CDR3 nucleotides: TGCGCCAGCAGCAAGACAGCAGCGATCTACGAGCAGTACTTC.

This CDR3 reads CAWSVRGTGFTGELFF. The DNA for the CDR3 is TGTGCCTGGAGTGTACGTGGGACAGGGTTTACCGGGGAGCTGTTTTTT. The chain recombines TRBV30 with TRBJ2-2, with 9 bases identical to TRBD1. CDR3 length: 16 residues. Unmatched junction bases numbered 7, after V lost 0 bases and J lost 5 bases. Germline CDR1 GTSNPN, CDR2 SVGIG (reference sequence).

V usage is TRBV2 and J usage is TRBJ2-5; unclear D gene. CDR3 length equals 12 residues. The germline CDR1 and CDR2 sequences are SNHLY and FYNNEI. V was trimmed by 2 bases and J by 5 bases, leaving 6 bases between them. As DNA, the CDR3 is TGTGCCAGCAGTGAACCAGAGGAGACCCAGTACTTC. As protein: CASSEPEETQYF. The full variable domain, with the rest looked up from reference TRBV2 and TRBJ2-5, is EPEVTQTPSHQVTQMGQEVILRCVPISNHLYFYWYRQILGQKVEFLVSFYNNEISEKSEIFDDQFSVERPDGSNFTLKIRSTKLEDSAMYFCASSEPEETQYFGPGTRLLVL.

A few counts support this clone. The genes are TRBV5-1 and TRBJ1-5; 7 bases agree with TRBD1. The CDR3 consists of 14 residues. Germline trimming cut 3 bases from V and 2 bases from J; bases unmatched to any gene: 2. Germline loops: CDR1 SGHRS, CDR2 YFSETQ. The CDR3 reads CASSSQGGNQPQHF. DNA for the CDR3: TGCGCCAGCAGCTCCCAGGGGGGCAATCAGCCCCAGCATTTT.

The chain joins TRBV30 to TRBJ2-7, with D perhaps TRBD2 (6 bases). CDR3 length: 12 residues. The germline V gene encodes CDR1 GTSNPN and CDR2 SVGIG (reference sequence). The V and J ends lost 3 bases and 5 bases respectively, with 11 bases between them. For the CDR3, the DNA is TGTGCCTGGAGCGGGAGAAGGAACGAGCAGTACTTC. Translation gives CAWSGRRNEQYF. Full variable domain (outside the CDR3, taken from reference TRBV30 and TRBJ2-7): SQTIHQWPATLVQPVGSPLSLECTVEGTSNPNLYWYRQAAGRGLQLLFYSVGIGQISSEVPQNLSASRPQDRQFILSSKKLLLSDSGFYLCAWSGRRNEQYFGPGTRLTVT.

This chain connects TRBV28 to TRBJ1-2; possibly TRBD1 for D (5 bases). The CDR3 is made up of 13 amino acids. Germline loops: CDR1 MDHEN, CDR2 SYDVKM. The germline V and J ends were trimmed by 6 bases and 6 bases, with 14 bases remaining between them. As DNA, the CDR3 is TGTGCCAGCAGAATGACAGCGCTCAATGGCTACACCTTC. Protein sequence: CASRMTALNGYTF.

This clone was picked up one time. The gene calls are TRBV10-2 and TRBJ2-1; perhaps TRBD2 as D (5 bases). The CDR3 is 14 residues long. CDR1 and CDR2 (germline): WSHSY, SAAADI. V dropped 5 bases and J dropped 7 bases, with 15 bases sitting between them. The CDR3 DNA sequence: TGCGCCAGCAGTCGCGGACCCGGGATAAATGAGCAGTTCTTC. Its translation is CASSRGPGINEQFF.

The chain recombines TRBV5-1 with TRBJ1-1; unclear D gene. V gave up 1 base and J gave up 0 bases, with 4 bases separating them. Germline V gene data show CDR1 as SGHRS and CDR2 as YFSETQ. CDR3 length equals 13 residues. This CDR3 reads CASSLTLNTEAFF. The CDR3 DNA reads TGCGCCAGCAGCTTGACACTGAACACTGAAGCTTTCTTT.

This CDR3 reads CATSRGSGGETQYF. Written as DNA, the CDR3 is TGTGCCACCAGCAGAGGTTCAGGGGGGGAGACCCAGTACTTC. The gene calls are TRBV15 and TRBJ2-5; D may be TRBD1 (7 bases). This CDR3 has 14 amino acids. Germline CDR1 and CDR2: LNHNV and YYDKDF (reference sequence). V gave up 1 base and J gave up 5 bases, with 11 bases separating them.

This clone was detected once. V and J are TRBV18 and TRBJ2-5, with 7 bases aligning to TRBD1. Looked up from germline, CDR1 is KGHSH and CDR2 is LQKENI. The CDR3 is 15 residues long. J was trimmed by 0 bases and V by 5 bases; bases with no gene match: 6. DNA for the CDR3: TGTGCCAGCTCAGAAACCGGGACAGACCAAGAGACCCAGTACTTC. Protein sequence: CASSETGTDQETQYF.

Only one count was recorded for this clone. The V call is TRBV5-5, the J call TRBJ1-6; D call uncertain. This CDR3 has 13 amino acids. CDR1 SGHKS and CDR2 YYEKEE come from the germline V gene (reference sequence). Trimming took off 4 bases at V and 9 bases at J, with 11 bases between the two ends. CDR3 bases: TGTGCCAGCAGCCAAGCGGACGGTTCACCCCTCCACTTT. Translating gives CASSQADGSPLHF.

The V call is TRBV15, the J call TRBJ2-5; D unresolved. The CDR3 loop spans 14 amino acids. V lost 6 bases and J 5 bases, leaving 16 bases between the germline ends. Germline V gene sequence: CDR1 LNHNV, CDR2 YYDKDF (reference sequence). The DNA of the CDR3 is TGTGCCACCAGGGAGCCTAGGGCGGAGGAGACCCAGTACTTC. This encodes CATREPRAEETQYF.

The sample holds a few counts of this clone. The rearrangement joins TRBV2 to TRBJ2-2; 7 bases are shared with TRBD2. CDR1 is SNHLY and CDR2 is FYNNEI in the germline V gene. The CDR3 spans 14 residues. V lost 7 bases and J lost 1; bases outside the gene matches: 3. Written as DNA, the CDR3 is TGTGCCAGCATCACGGGGGGGAACACCGGGGAGCTGTTTTTT. It yields the protein CASITGGNTGELFF.

The chain joins TRBV5-1 to TRBJ2-3, with 7 bases fitting TRBD2. Germline CDR1 reads SGHRS; CDR2 reads YFSETQ. CDR3 length: 17 residues. Germline trimming cut 0 bases from V and 2 bases from J; bases unmatched to any gene: 9. The CDR3 nucleotides read TGCGCCAGCAGCTTGGCGAGTAGCGGGCCCCACACAGATACGCAGTATTTT. It translates to CASSLASSGPHTDTQYF.

CDR3 coding DNA: TGCGCCAGCAGCTTGGTGGTGGGGACCGGGGAGCTGTTTTTT. Residues: CASSLVVGTGELFF. The rearrangement uses TRBV5-1 and TRBJ2-2; D is unresolved. CDR3 length equals 14 residues. Germline CDR1 reads SGHRS; CDR2 reads YFSETQ. V dropped 0 bases and J dropped 5 bases, with 8 bases sitting between them.

J is TRBJ2-1 and V is TRBV11-2; no reliable D call. Trimming stripped 6 bases from V and 9 bases from J, with 9 bases between. The CDR3 length is 11 residues. Germline loops: CDR1 SGHAT, CDR2 FQNNGV. The CDR3: CASSPTPEQFF. DNA for the CDR3: TGTGCCAGCAGTCCGACCCCTGAGCAGTTCTTC.

The chain uses TRBV10-1 and TRBJ2-1; D gene unclear. The CDR3 totals 15 residues. CDR1 WNHNN and CDR2 SYGVQD come from the germline V gene (reference sequence). V dropped 6 bases and J dropped 2 bases, with 14 bases sitting between them. CDR3 sequence reads: CASSIGGSTYNEQFF. As DNA, the CDR3 is TGCGCCAGCAGCATTGGTGGGTCCACCTACAATGAGCAGTTCTTC.

The V and J genes are TRBV28 and TRBJ2-7; 10 bases align to TRBD2. V shed 5 bases, J shed 7 bases, and the junction held 8 bases outside the gene matches. CDR3 length: 14 amino acids. Germline V gives CDR1 MDHEN, CDR2 SYDVKM. The CDR3 loop is CASSILAGAKEQYF. The CDR3 DNA follows: TGTGCCAGCAGTATTCTAGCGGGAGCAAAAGAGCAGTACTTC.

This clone was seen only once. The V and J genes are TRBV7-9 and TRBJ2-3, with 9 bases that match TRBD2. The CDR3 sequence is 17 residues long. Unmatched junction bases numbered 15, after V lost 5 bases and J lost 6 bases. Germline V gene sequence: CDR1 SEHNR, CDR2 FQNEAQ (reference sequence). CDR3 coding DNA: TGTGCCAGCAGCACCAGTATGGGACTAGCAAGAGGGGATACGCAGTATTTT. Translated: CASSTSMGLARGDTQYF.

V and J are TRBV27 and TRBJ1-3; D is unresolved. CDR1 and CDR2 (germline): MNHEY, SMNVEV (reference sequence). CDR3 length: 13 residues. Trimming removed 7 bases from V and 2 bases from J, with 9 bases in between. This chain's CDR3 is CASKGRAGNTIYF. The CDR3 region has the DNA TGTGCCAGCAAAGGGAGGGCTGGAAACACCATATATTTT.